The clone carrying this T cell receptor (beta chain) was observed at least ten times. Its target is not known. The record originates from a study of T cells in Graves' hyperthyroidism and ophthalmopathy. The CDR3 runs to 14 residues. Trimming removed 8 bases from V and 0 bases from J, with 13 bases in between. Overall study findings and caveats: Blood also contained most expanded thyroid clonotypes above 0.001.

RNA transcripts yielded amplified TCR beta CDR3 regions. HTBI primers drove first-round RT-PCR of the TCR CDR3. MiXCR, run by TCRdb on the multiplex PCR reads, gives a single entry per CDR3 protein. This repertoire shows 400,000 to 500,000 distinct CDR3 sequences, about an eighth found once; its top ten account for 5% to 6%. The gene calls are TRBV12-3 or TRBV12-4 and TRBJ1-2; D might be TRBD1 (5 bases). The sample consisted of blood. The sequence came from a woman under 30 with Graves' hyperthyroidism. In nucleotides, the CDR3 is TGTGCCAGCTCGGTGGGACGGACTAACTATGGCTACACCTTC. Translated: CASSVGRTNYGYTF.